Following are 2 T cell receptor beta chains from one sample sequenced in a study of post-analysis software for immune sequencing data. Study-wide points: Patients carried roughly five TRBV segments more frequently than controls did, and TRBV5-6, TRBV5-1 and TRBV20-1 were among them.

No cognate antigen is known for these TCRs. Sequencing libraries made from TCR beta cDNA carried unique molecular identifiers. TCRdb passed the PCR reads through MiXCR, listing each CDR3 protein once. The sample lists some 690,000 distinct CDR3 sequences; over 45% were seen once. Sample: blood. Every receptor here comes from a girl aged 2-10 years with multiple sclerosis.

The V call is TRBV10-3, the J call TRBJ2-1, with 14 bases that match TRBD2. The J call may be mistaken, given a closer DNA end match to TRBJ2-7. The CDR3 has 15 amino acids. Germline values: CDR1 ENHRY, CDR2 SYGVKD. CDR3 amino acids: CAGGTSGGPYNEQYF. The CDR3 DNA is TGTGCCGGCGGGACTAGCGGGGGTCCTTACAATGAGCAGTACTTC.

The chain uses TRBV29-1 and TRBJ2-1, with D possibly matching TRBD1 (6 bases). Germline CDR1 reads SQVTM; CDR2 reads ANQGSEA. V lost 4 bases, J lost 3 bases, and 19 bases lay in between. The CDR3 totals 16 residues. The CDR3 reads CSVAQRGGPIYNEQFF. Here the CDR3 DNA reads TGCAGCGTTGCCCAGAGAGGGGGACCCATCTACAATGAGCAGTTCTTC.